The clone carrying this TCR beta chain appeared a single time. Per germline, CDR1 LGHNA and CDR2 YSLEER. With 1 base removed from V and 5 bases from J, the gap between germline ends came to 9 bases. The CDR3 is 13 amino acids. Repertoires were generated with immunoSEQ multiplex PCR, while TCRdb's copy carries only in-frame clones and drops some. The table lists over 450,000 clones, around 78% of them singletons. This sample was included in a study of shared T cell receptors in the human thymus. These data are also associated with another study on human thymus T cells. As that study records: Congenital heart defects were the reason for the corrective surgery that the donors, healthy Finnish infants, were having. Corrective cardiac operations yielded the resected thymus tissue. Blood and thymic repertoires both appeared biased in V and J gene usage. Related research found strongly overlapping thymic repertoires in unrelated individuals.

This TCR derives from a boy in the first two years of life with a congenital heart defect. The V call is TRBV4-3, the J call TRBJ2-7; D gene uncertain. Sequenced input: thymocytes. The CDR3 is CASSQAPLDEQYF. For the CDR3, the DNA is TGCGCCAGCAGCCAAGCCCCTTTAGACGAGCAGTACTTC.